These 13 T cell receptor beta chains came from one sample sequenced in a study of cytomegalovirus exposure and HLA in healthy donors. 60 Vbeta and 13 Jbeta primers were used in PCR. Libraries were prepared by immunoSEQ multiplex PCR; TCRdb keeps only in-frame clonotypes and omits some of them. Reported are some 26,000 clones; the ten largest clones contain roughly a sixth. Input material: PBMCs. The source of these receptors is a male donor in good health and CMV-seropositive.

The J gene is TRBJ1-1, the V gene TRBV28; possibly TRBD1 for D (5 bases). The CDR3 length is 13 residues. The germline V gene encodes CDR1 MDHEN and CDR2 SYDVKM. Between the trimmed V and J ends, which lost 10 bases and 2 bases, there was a span of 14 bases. As DNA, the CDR3 is TGTGCCACCTTCCAAGGGGATAACACTGAAGCTTTCTTT. This codes for CATFQGDNTEAFF. Complete variable domain (other parts from reference TRBV28 and TRBJ1-1): DVKVTQSSRYLVKRTGEKVFLECVQDMDHENMFWYRQDPGLGLRLIYFSYDVKMKEKGDIPEGYSVSREKKERFSLILESASTNQTSMYLCATFQGDNTEAFFGQGTRLTVV.

The chain links TRBV29-1 to TRBJ1-1, with 7 bases that match TRBD1. V shed 4 bases, J shed 4 bases, and the junction held 9 bases outside the gene matches. Germline CDR1 reads SQVTM; CDR2 reads ANQGSEA. The CDR3 covers 14 residues. The CDR3 loop reads CSVVTGRKSTEAFF. The CDR3 region has the DNA TGCAGCGTTGTGACAGGGAGAAAGAGCACTGAAGCTTTCTTT. Based on the CDR3 plus reference TRBV29-1 and TRBJ1-1, the full variable domain is SAVISQKPSRDICQRGTSLTIQCQVDSQVTMMFWYRQQPGQSLTLIATANQGSEATYESGFVIDKFPISRPNLTFSTLTVSNMSPEDSSIYLCSVVTGRKSTEAFFGQGTRLTVV.

The chain joins TRBV9 to TRBJ2-2, with TRBD2 matching over 10 bases. CDR3 size: 19 residues. The V gene's germline CDR1 is SGDLS and CDR2 YYNGEE. V lost 3 bases, J lost 2 bases, and 13 bases stayed unmatched. The CDR3: CASSDPGTSALRNTGELFF. The DNA for the CDR3 is TGTGCCAGCAGCGACCCCGGGACTAGCGCTTTACGAAACACCGGGGAGCTGTTTTTT.

This sequence joins TRBV6-5 and TRBJ1-4; D might be TRBD1 (5 bases). Germline V CDR1 and CDR2: MNHEY, SVGAGI. Between the trimmed V and J ends, which lost 2 bases and 1 base, there was a span of 8 bases. The CDR3 has 15 amino acids. For the CDR3, the DNA is TGTGCCAGCAGTTACGAAACAGGAACTAATGAAAAACTGTTTTTT. This sequence encodes CASSYETGTNEKLFF.

V usage is TRBV28 and J usage is TRBJ2-6, with 7 bases that match TRBD1. The V gene end was trimmed by 5 bases and the J gene end by 0 bases; junction bases not matched to a gene: 7. The CDR3 loop spans 17 amino acids. Germline CDR1 reads MDHEN; CDR2 reads SYDVKM. CDR3 in DNA: TGTGCCAGCAGTCCCCCGGGACAGAGCTCTGGGGCCAACGTCCTGACTTTC. This codes for CASSPPGQSSGANVLTF.

The chain uses TRBV5-1 and TRBJ2-7; a possible D gene is TRBD1 (7 bases). The CDR3 contains 14 residues. Germline V lookup: CDR1 SGHRS, CDR2 YFSETQ. V lost 2 bases, J lost 4 bases, and 13 bases lay in between. CDR3 sequence: CASSFGRGEYEQYF. The CDR3 DNA is TGCGCCAGCAGCTTCGGCAGGGGGGAGTACGAGCAGTACTTC. Full variable domain (outside the CDR3, taken from reference TRBV5-1 and TRBJ2-7): KAGVTQTPRYLIKTRGQQVTLSCSPISGHRSVSWYQQTPGQGLQFLFEYFSETQRNKGNFPGRFSGRQFSNSRSEMNVSTLELGDSALYLCASSFGRGEYEQYFGPGTRLTVT.

The CDR3 coding sequence is TGTGCCAGTAGTATAGGTTCCGGGGGGCCGAATGGCTACACCTTC. As protein: CASSIGSGGPNGYTF. This chain links TRBV19 with TRBJ1-2; tentative D call: TRBD1 (6 bases). Germline values: CDR1 LNHDA, CDR2 SQIVND (reference sequence). The germline V and J ends were trimmed by 1 base and 6 bases, with 15 bases remaining between them. The CDR3 runs to 15 residues.

The chain combines TRBV2 with TRBJ1-5, with a tentative D call TRBD1 (5 bases). This CDR3 is built from 14 residues. Looked up from germline, CDR1 is SNHLY and CDR2 is FYNNEI. Trimming pared 6 bases from V and 6 bases from J, leaving 15 bases between. The DNA of the CDR3 is TGTGCCAGCAGGGAGAGGGGAGGTGGTCAGCCCCAGCATTTT. It yields the protein CASRERGGGQPQHF. Combining the CDR3 with reference TRBV2 and TRBJ1-5 gives the whole variable domain EPEVTQTPSHQVTQMGQEVILRCVPISNHLYFYWYRQILGQKVEFLVSFYNNEISEKSEIFDDQFSVERPDGSNFTLKIRSTKLEDSAMYFCASRERGGGQPQHFGDGTRLSIL.

V gene TRBV28 combines with J gene TRBJ2-7, with 8 bases fitting TRBD1. Looked up from germline, CDR1 is MDHEN and CDR2 is SYDVKM. V dropped 5 bases and J dropped 3; count of bases not matched to a gene: 9. The CDR3 runs to 15 residues. The CDR3 loop reads CASSRRTGRGYEQYF. The CDR3 DNA reads as TGTGCCAGCAGTCGCCGGACAGGGAGAGGCTACGAGCAGTACTTC.

The chain couples TRBV18 to TRBJ2-7; D not certain. Per the germline V gene, CDR1 is KGHSH and CDR2 is LQKENI. V lost 3 bases, J lost 1 base, and 7 bases lay in between. This CDR3 contains 13 residues. The DNA of the CDR3 is TGTGCCAGCTCACCTGCGCTGTCCTACGAGCAGTACTTC. Translation: CASSPALSYEQYF.

This chain uses TRBV20-1 with TRBJ2-7; D gene ambiguous. Germline values: CDR1 DFQATT, CDR2 SNEGSKA (reference sequence). The CDR3 is made up of 10 amino acids. Trimming stripped 3 bases from V and 3 bases from J, with 3 bases between. The CDR3 DNA reads TGCAGTGCTAGCCGCTACGAGCAGTACTTC. Its protein product is CSASRYEQYF.

This chain connects TRBV29-1 to TRBJ1-1; D is perhaps TRBD1 (6 bases). V lost 6 bases and J lost 3, with 14 bases in between. This CDR3 has 13 residues. Germline lookup yields CDR1 SQVTM and CDR2 ANQGSEA. The CDR3 DNA is TGCAGCGTCCAGAACAGGGCGGACACTGAAGCTTTCTTT. Its protein is CSVQNRADTEAFF.

Considering frequency, this clone is medium-sized. The rearrangement joins TRBV19 to TRBJ1-5, with D unclear. V was trimmed by 7 bases and J by 6 bases, leaving 10 bases between them. Germline V CDR1 and CDR2: LNHDA, SQIVND (reference sequence). The CDR3 covers 12 residues. CDR3 residues: CASKQLGQPQHF. The CDR3, as DNA: TGTGCCAGTAAACAGTTGGGTCAGCCCCAGCATTTT.